The source of this T cell receptor (beta chain) is a study of CD4 T cells in relation to SARS-CoV-2 and coronaviruses. This clone was detected only once. Its target is not known. TCRdb's copy holds only in-frame clones and misses some; the assay was immunoSEQ multiplex PCR. The repertoire holds fewer than 35,000 clones, around 80% seen once, with roughly 3.2% in the top ten. Notes on the study in general: No donor gave both pre-pandemic and post-infection samples.

Germline-derived CDR1 and CDR2 are ENHRY and SYGVKD. CDR3 length: 15 residues. V gave up 3 bases and J gave up 4 bases, with 15 bases separating them. The sample taken for sequencing was memory CD4+ T cells from PBMCs, cultured in vitro. The chain carries TRBV10-3 and TRBJ2-5; the D gene is possibly TRBD2 (6 bases). The sequence was obtained from an adult with COVID-19. In DNA form, the CDR3 reads TGTGCCATCAGTGACGCGTCTCGGGGGTTAGAGACCCAGTACTTC. It specifies CAISDASRGLETQYF.